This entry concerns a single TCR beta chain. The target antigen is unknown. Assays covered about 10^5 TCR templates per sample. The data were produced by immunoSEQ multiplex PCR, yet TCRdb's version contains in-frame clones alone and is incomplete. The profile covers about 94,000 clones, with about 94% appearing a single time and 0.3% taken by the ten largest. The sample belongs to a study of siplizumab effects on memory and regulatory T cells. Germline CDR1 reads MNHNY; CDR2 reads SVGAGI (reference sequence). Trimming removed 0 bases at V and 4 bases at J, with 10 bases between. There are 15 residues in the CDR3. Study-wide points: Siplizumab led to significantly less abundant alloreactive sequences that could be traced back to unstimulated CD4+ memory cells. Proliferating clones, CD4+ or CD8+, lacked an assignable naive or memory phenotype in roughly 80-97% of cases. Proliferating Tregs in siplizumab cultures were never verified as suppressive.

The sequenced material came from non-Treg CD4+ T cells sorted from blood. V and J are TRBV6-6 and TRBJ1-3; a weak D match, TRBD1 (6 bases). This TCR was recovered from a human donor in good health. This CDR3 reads CASSYSEQGGNTIYF. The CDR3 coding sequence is TGTGCCAGCAGTTACTCTGAACAGGGAGGAAACACCATATATTTT.